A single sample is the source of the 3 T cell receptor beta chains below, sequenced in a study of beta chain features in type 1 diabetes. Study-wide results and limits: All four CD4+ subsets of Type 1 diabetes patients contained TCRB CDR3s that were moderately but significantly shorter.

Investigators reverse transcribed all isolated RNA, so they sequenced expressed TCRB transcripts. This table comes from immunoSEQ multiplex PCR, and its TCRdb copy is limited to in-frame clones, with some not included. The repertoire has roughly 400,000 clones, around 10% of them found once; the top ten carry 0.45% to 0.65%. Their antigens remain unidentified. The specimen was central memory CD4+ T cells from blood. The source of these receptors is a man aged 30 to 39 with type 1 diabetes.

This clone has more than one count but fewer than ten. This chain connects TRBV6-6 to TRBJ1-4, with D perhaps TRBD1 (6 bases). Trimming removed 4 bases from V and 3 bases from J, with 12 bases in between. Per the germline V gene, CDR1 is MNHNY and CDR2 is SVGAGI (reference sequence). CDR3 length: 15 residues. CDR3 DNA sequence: TGTGCCAGCAGTTCGCGGACAGATGCTAATGAAAAACTGTTTTTT. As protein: CASSSRTDANEKLFF.

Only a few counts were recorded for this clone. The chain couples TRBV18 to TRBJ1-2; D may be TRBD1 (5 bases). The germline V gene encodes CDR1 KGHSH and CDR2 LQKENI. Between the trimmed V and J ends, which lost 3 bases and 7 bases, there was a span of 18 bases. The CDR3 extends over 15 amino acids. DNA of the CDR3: TGTGCCAGCTCACCGGGGATAGGGGAATTATTTGGCTACACCTTC. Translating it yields CASSPGIGELFGYTF.

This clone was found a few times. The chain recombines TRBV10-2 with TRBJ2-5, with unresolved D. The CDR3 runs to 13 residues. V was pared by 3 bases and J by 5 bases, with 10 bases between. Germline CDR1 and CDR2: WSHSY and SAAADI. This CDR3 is CASSDLRTETQYF. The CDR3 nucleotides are TGCGCCAGCAGTGATTTGCGGACGGAGACCCAGTACTTC.